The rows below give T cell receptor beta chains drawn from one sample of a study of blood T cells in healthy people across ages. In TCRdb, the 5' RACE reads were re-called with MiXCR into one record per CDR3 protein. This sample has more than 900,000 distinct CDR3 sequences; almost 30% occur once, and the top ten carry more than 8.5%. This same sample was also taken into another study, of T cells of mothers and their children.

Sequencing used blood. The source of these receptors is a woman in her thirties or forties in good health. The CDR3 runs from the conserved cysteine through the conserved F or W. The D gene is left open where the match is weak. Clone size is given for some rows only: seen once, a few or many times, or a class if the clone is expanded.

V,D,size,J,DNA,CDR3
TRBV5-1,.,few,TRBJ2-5,TGCGCCAGCAGCTTGCAGGGCAAACAAGAGACCCAGTACTTC,CASSLQGKQETQYF
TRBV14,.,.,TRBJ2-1,TGTGCCAGCAGCCACCTAGTGAATGAGCAGTTCTTC,CASSHLVNEQFF
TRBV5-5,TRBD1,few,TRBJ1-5,TGTGCCAGCAGCTTGGAAGGGGGACAGCAGCCCCAGCATTTT,CASSLEGGQQPQHF
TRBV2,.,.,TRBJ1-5,TGTGCCAGCAATTCGGGGGATAGCAATCAGCCCCAGCATTTT,CASNSGDSNQPQHF
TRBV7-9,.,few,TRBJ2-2,TGTGCCACCGGAGGGGTAAATGGCGGGGAGCTGTTTTTT,CATGGVNGGELFF
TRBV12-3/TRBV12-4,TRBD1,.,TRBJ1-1,TGTGCCAGCACCCCGACAGGGGGCGCGGATGGAGGCACTGAAGCTTTCTTT,CASTPTGGADGGTEAFF
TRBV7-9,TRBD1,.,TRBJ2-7,TGTGCCAGCAGCTTATCCGGGACAGCCTGCGAGCAGTACTTC,CASSLSGTACEQYF
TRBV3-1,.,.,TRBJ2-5,TGTGCCAGCAGCCAAGGGGCTCCCCGGGGGGAGACCCAGTACTTC,CASSQGAPRGETQYF
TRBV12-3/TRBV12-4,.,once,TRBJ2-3,TGTGCCAGCGTGCCCCGGGACGGATTGCGCGCAGATACGCAGTATTTT,CASVPRDGLRADTQYF
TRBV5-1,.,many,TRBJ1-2,TGCGCCAGCAGCTTGGAAGCCGTTTCCTATGGCTACACCTTC,CASSLEAVSYGYTF
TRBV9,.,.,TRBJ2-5,TGTGCCAGCAGACCAACCTCCGGGATTGAGCAGTACTTC,CASRPTSGIEQYF